The rows below give T cell receptor beta chains drawn from one sample of a study of blood T cell repertoires in COVID-19. Sequenced by immunoSEQ multiplex PCR; TCRdb stores in-frame clones only, minus some. Of under 500,000 clones listed, around 90% are singletons. Source material: PBMCs or T cells enriched from blood (not recorded which). These receptors all stem from a woman in her late teens or twenties with acute COVID-19. Both conserved end residues are part of each CDR3. The D gene is left open where the match is weak.

TRBJ2-2 TRBV12-5 TRBD1 TGTGCTAGTGGGTCAGCAGGGGGACCGAACACCGGGGAGCTGTTTTTT CASGSAGGPNTGELFF
TRBJ2-7 TRBV10-2 - TGCGCCAGCAGGTCAGGGCCGTTCTACGAGCAGTACTTC CASRSGPFYEQYF
TRBJ2-2 TRBV7-6 - TGTGCCAGCAGATCCTTAGCGACGAACACCGGGGAGCTGTTTTTT CASRSLATNTGELFF
TRBJ2-5 TRBV6-5 TRBD2 TGTGCCACCATCGACCTAGCGGGGGGGGAGACCCAGTACTTC CATIDLAGGETQYF
TRBJ1-3 TRBV5-6 - TGTGCCAGCAGCTCTATGATTGAATCTGGAAACACCATATATTTT CASSSMIESGNTIYF
TRBJ2-7 TRBV4-1 - TGCGCCAGCAGCCAAGAGGTTGGCAAAACCTACGAGCAGTACTTC CASSQEVGKTYEQYF
TRBJ1-2 TRBV3-1/TRBV3-2 - TGTGCCAGCAGCCAAGGGGACACCTTTCTTAACTATGGCTACACCTTC CASSQGDTFLNYGYTF
TRBJ2-3 TRBV5-4 TRBD1 TGTGCCAGCAGCCATCCGGGACAGGGTACAGATACGCAGTATTTT CASSHPGQGTDTQYF
TRBJ1-3 TRBV7-9 - TGTGCCAGCAGCTTAAAGGACAGCTCTGGAAACACCATATATTTT CASSLKDSSGNTIYF
TRBJ2-1 TRBV5-4 - TGTGCCAGCAGCACAGCCCGGCATGAGCAGTTCTTC CASSTARHEQFF
TRBJ1-5 TRBV27 - TGTGCCAGCAGTTTCCGTAGACAGAATCAGCCCCAGCATTTT CASSFRRQNQPQHF
TRBJ1-4 TRBV7-8 - TGTGCCAGCAGCCAAGAAGACAGGAGCGGCGAAAAACTGTTTTTT CASSQEDRSGEKLFF
TRBJ2-4 TRBV19 - TGTGCCAGTAGTATCCAGGGGGGACTAGCCAAAAACATTCAGTACTTC CASSIQGGLAKNIQYF